Reported below is one T cell receptor beta chain. Its antigen is still unknown. Other DNA sequences from this sample encode an identical CDR3 as well. Each subset's genomic DNA was shared equally among a number of immunoSEQ plates. Repertoires were generated with immunoSEQ multiplex PCR, while TCRdb's copy carries only in-frame clones and drops some. The sample holds millions of clones, roughly 94% seen once. CDR1 is SNHLY and CDR2 is FYNNEI in the germline V gene. Trimming took 4 bases from V and 7 from J, leaving 5 bases between them. The CDR3 has 11 amino acids. The data originate from a study of shared clonotypes between healthy human individuals. Study-wide results and caveats: Some naive CD4 clonotypes, roughly 4.7%, turned up in common across several donors. Estimated clonotype richness was generally higher in naive than memory subsets.

This TCR derives from a man aged 18 to 35 in good health. The rearrangement links TRBV2 to TRBJ1-5; D not certain. Source material: naive CD4+ T cells sorted from blood. Described subset: CD45RA+ positively selected. Written as DNA, the CDR3 is TGTGCCAGCAGTGTTGGGCAGCCCCAGCATTTT. Residues: CASSVGQPQHF.